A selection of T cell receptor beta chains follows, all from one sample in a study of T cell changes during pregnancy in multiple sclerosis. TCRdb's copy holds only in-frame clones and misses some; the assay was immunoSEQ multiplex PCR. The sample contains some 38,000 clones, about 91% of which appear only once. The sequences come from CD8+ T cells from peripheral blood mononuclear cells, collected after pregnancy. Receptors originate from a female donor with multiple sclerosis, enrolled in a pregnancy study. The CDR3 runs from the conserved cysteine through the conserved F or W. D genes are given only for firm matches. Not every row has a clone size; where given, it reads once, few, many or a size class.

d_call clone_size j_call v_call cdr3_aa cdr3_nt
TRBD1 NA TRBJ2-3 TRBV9 CASSSPQKGTGGVDTQYF TGTGCCAGCAGCTCCCCCCAAAAAGGGACAGGGGGAGTTGATACGCAGTATTTT
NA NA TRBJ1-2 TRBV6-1 CASSESLQEGWGYTF TGTGCCAGCAGTGAATCCTTACAGGAAGGATGGGGCTACACCTTC
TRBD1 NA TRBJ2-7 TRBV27 CASSLRDRGSHEQYF TGTGCCAGCAGTCTCCGGGACAGGGGGTCCCACGAGCAGTACTTC
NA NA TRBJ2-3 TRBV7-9 CASSLDRDPDTQYF TGTGCCAGCAGCTTAGACAGGGACCCAGATACGCAGTATTTT
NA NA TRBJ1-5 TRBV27 CASSARETNQPQHF TGTGCCAGCAGTGCCCGGGAGACCAATCAGCCCCAGCATTTT
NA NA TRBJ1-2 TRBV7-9 CASSSDEDLGYTF TGTGCCAGCAGCTCCGACGAGGACTTGGGCTACACCTTC
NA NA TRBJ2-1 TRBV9 CASSVGQGYEQFF TGTGCCAGCAGCGTAGGTCAGGGGTATGAGCAGTTCTTC
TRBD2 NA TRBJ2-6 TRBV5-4 CASSLRGGWSGANVLTF TGTGCCAGCAGCTTGCGGGGGGGATGGTCTGGGGCCAACGTCCTGACTTTC
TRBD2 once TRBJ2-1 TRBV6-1 CASSEWSSGEGMQFF TGTGCCAGCAGTGAATGGAGTAGCGGGGAAGGTATGCAGTTCTTC
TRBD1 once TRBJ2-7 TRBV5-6 CASSVGTGEQYF TGTGCCAGCAGCGTGGGGACAGGCGAGCAGTACTTC
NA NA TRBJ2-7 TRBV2 CASMFRREAYEQYF TGTGCCAGCATGTTCAGGCGGGAAGCCTACGAGCAGTACTTC
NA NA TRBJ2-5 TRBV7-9 CASSLAASETQYF TGTGCCAGCAGCTTAGCGGCTTCGGAGACCCAGTACTTC
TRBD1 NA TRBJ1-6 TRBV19 CASSIVGQGASPLHF TGTGCCAGTAGTATAGTCGGACAGGGGGCTTCACCCCTCCACTTT
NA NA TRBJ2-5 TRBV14 CASSQFGQTQETQYF TGTGCCAGCAGCCAATTTGGACAGACCCAAGAGACCCAGTACTTC
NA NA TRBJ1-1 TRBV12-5 CASGLGLGDTEAFF TGTGCTAGTGGTTTGGGGTTAGGGGACACTGAAGCTTTCTTT
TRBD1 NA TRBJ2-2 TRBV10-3 CAISESGGRANTGELFF TGTGCCATCAGTGAGTCAGGGGGCCGCGCGAACACCGGGGAGCTGTTTTTT
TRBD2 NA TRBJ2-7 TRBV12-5 CASGLVRMGTSGRGSYEQYF TGTGCTAGTGGTTTGGTACGGATGGGGACTAGCGGGAGAGGGTCCTACGAGCAGTACTTC
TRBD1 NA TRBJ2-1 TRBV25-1 CASSGETGTYNEQFF TGTGCCAGCAGTGGGGAGACAGGGACCTACAATGAGCAGTTCTTC
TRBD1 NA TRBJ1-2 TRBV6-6 CASTAGTGGFYGYTF TGTGCCAGCACCGCCGGGACAGGGGGTTTCTATGGCTACACCTTC
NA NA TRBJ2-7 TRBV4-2 CASSQSRLYEQYF TGTGCCAGCAGCCAGTCCAGACTCTACGAGCAGTACTTC
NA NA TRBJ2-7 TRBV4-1 CASSQGRTPYEQYF TGCGCCAGCAGCCAAGGACGGACTCCCTACGAGCAGTACTTC
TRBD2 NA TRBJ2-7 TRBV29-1 CSVASGAYEQYF TGCAGCGTAGCTAGCGGCGCCTACGAGCAGTACTTC
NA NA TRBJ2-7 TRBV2 CASRSGTRPYEQYF TGTGCCAGCAGATCCGGGACACGACCCTACGAGCAGTACTTC
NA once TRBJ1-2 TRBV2 CASRGRVLIYGYTF TGTGCCAGCAGGGGGAGGGTTTTAATCTATGGCTACACCTTC
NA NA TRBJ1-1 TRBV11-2 CASSLDRVEAFF TGTGCCAGCAGCTTAGACAGGGTTGAAGCTTTCTTT
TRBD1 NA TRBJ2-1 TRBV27 CASSLNRGHVNEQFF TGTGCCAGCAGTTTAAACAGGGGGCATGTCAATGAGCAGTTCTTC
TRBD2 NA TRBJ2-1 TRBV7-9 CASSPRGGPSYNEQFF TGTGCCAGCAGCCCACGCGGGGGGCCCAGCTACAATGAGCAGTTCTTC
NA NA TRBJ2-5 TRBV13 CASSLTASQETQYF TGTGCCAGCAGCTTAACAGCAAGCCAAGAGACCCAGTACTTC
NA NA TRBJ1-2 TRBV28 CASSLSTGWNYGYTF TGTGCCAGCAGCCTCAGCACAGGGTGGAACTATGGCTACACCTTC
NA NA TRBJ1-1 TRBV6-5 CASSYLGHLNTEAFF TGTGCCAGCAGTTATCTGGGACACTTGAACACTGAAGCTTTCTTT
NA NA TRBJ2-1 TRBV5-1 CASSPPWGENNEQFF TGCGCCAGCAGCCCCCCCTGGGGGGAGAACAATGAGCAGTTCTTC
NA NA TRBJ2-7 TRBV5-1 CASSFGGTSYEQYF TGCGCCAGCAGCTTTGGAGGAACCTCCTACGAGCAGTACTTC
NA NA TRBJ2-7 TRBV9 CASSVDVRGVNEQYF TGTGCCAGCAGCGTAGATGTCAGGGGTGTGAACGAGCAGTACTTC
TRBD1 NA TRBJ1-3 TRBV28 CASSLPRTGAGNTIYF TGTGCCAGCAGTTTACCCCGTACAGGGGCCGGAAACACCATATATTTT
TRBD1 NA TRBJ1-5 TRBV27 CASSGTRTGRRQPQHF TGTGCCAGCAGTGGAACGAGGACAGGGAGGCGACAGCCCCAGCATTTT
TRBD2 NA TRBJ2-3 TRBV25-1 CALTSGSNQADTQYF TGTGCCCTTACTAGCGGAAGTAACCAGGCAGATACGCAGTATTTT
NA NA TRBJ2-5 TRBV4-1 CASSQVEGKQETQYF TGCGCCAGCAGCCAGGTGGAGGGGAAGCAAGAGACCCAGTACTTC
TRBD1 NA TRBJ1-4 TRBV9 CASSAQGAELFF TGTGCCAGCAGCGCGCAGGGGGCGGAACTGTTTTTT
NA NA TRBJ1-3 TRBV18 CASSATGADSGNTIYF TGTGCCAGCTCAGCAACTGGGGCGGACTCTGGAAACACCATATATTTT
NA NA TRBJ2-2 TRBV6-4 CASSASGETGELFF TGTGCCAGCAGCGCCTCGGGAGAGACCGGGGAGCTGTTTTTT
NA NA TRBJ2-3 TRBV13 CASSLGRGATDTQYF TGTGCCAGCAGCTTAGGACGGGGGGCCACAGATACGCAGTATTTT